A selection of T cell receptor beta chains follows, all from one sample in a study of shared clonotypes between healthy human individuals. Repertoires were generated with immunoSEQ multiplex PCR, while TCRdb's copy carries only in-frame clones and drops some. The repertoire holds under 1,100,000 clones, with about 80% as singletons. Sequencing was carried out using memory CD4+ T cells from PBMCs. The source is a man aged 18-30 years in good health. Some clones in this sample may be carry-over from other donors' samples. Each CDR3 is given with its conserved first and last residue. Fields, in order: V gene, CDR3 protein.

v_gene: TRBV5-1; CDR3aa: CASSPRGTGNENEQFF
v_gene: TRBV9; CDR3aa: CASSATTGRTGELFF
v_gene: TRBV20-1; CDR3aa: CSAAGPNEQFF
v_gene: TRBV18; CDR3aa: CASSPRAQGYNQPQHF
v_gene: TRBV4-3; CDR3aa: CASSRGGGGGSYEQYF
v_gene: TRBV7-6; CDR3aa: CASSLGLNTGELFF
v_gene: TRBV28; CDR3aa: CASSLAPGGRLGNTIYF
v_gene: TRBV5-1; CDR3aa: CASSTGTASEKLFF
v_gene: TRBV7-9; CDR3aa: CASSSRGQRNSPLHF
v_gene: TRBV10-3; CDR3aa: CAISDRSGQFPTEAFF
v_gene: TRBV11-2; CDR3aa: CASSLVGRNKNTEAFF
v_gene: TRBV5-1; CDR3aa: CASSAHPGTGTDYEQYF
v_gene: TRBV7-7; CDR3aa: CASSPRTGLNTGELFF
v_gene: TRBV30; CDR3aa: CAWSVTGSETQYF
v_gene: TRBV10-2; CDR3aa: CATGAQSYEQYF
v_gene: TRBV7-2; CDR3aa: CASSLQKSSYNEQFF
v_gene: TRBV6-4; CDR3aa: CASSDLAGSSYGYTF
v_gene: TRBV6-6; CDR3aa: CASSNGLAGPYEQYF
v_gene: TRBV5-4; CDR3aa: CASSPAGVPNTEAFF
v_gene: TRBV28; CDR3aa: CASTPGGYGQPQHF
v_gene: TRBV19; CDR3aa: CASSTRDWGTQYF
v_gene: TRBV7-8; CDR3aa: CASSLTGDNTIYF
v_gene: TRBV30; CDR3aa: CAWSPPASGRGKETQYF
v_gene: TRBV7-9; CDR3aa: CASSFRTGDGKNIQYF
v_gene: TRBV5-4; CDR3aa: CASSLDPDTQYF
v_gene: TRBV5-4; CDR3aa: CASSLENPSYPQYF
v_gene: TRBV5-1; CDR3aa: CASSLARSGGRTDTQYF
v_gene: TRBV5-1; CDR3aa: CASSLVAGAYNEQFF
v_gene: TRBV7-9; CDR3aa: CASSPRAGDGYTF
v_gene: TRBV7-9; CDR3aa: CASSPLGGGQNTEAFF
v_gene: TRBV29-1; CDR3aa: CSVEGGTSGYEQYF
v_gene: TRBV15; CDR3aa: CATSRVLSGNEQFF
v_gene: TRBV28; CDR3aa: CASSSIATSRFTDTQYF
v_gene: TRBV9; CDR3aa: CASSDGELNTEAFF
v_gene: TRBV27; CDR3aa: CASSSPLRLAMHF
v_gene: TRBV25-1; CDR3aa: CASSLGLAGGPRNEQFF
v_gene: TRBV9; CDR3aa: CASGLAGPNREQFF
v_gene: TRBV15; CDR3aa: CATSRVPTREKLFF
v_gene: TRBV5-1; CDR3aa: CASSLEYNYGYTF
v_gene: TRBV6-1; CDR3aa: CASSEAPIGFGSYNEQFF
v_gene: TRBV9; CDR3aa: CASSVSGDSPSGNTIYF
v_gene: TRBV6-8; CDR3aa: CARWRGNIYGYTF
v_gene: TRBV27; CDR3aa: CAWGGRVEQYF
v_gene: TRBV18; CDR3aa: CASSPASGRMGQYF
v_gene: TRBV5-1; CDR3aa: CASSTGVRKAGGETQYF
v_gene: TRBV28; CDR3aa: CASSRDRGETQYF
v_gene: TRBV9; CDR3aa: CASSPLGKETQYF
v_gene: TRBV5-4; CDR3aa: CASSLDRFSQAFF
v_gene: TRBV7-8; CDR3aa: CASSLGDQPQHF
v_gene: TRBV30; CDR3aa: CAREDGNTIYF
v_gene: TRBV4-2; CDR3aa: CASSQTGSHNEQFF
v_gene: TRBV28; CDR3aa: CASTGTATYEQYF
v_gene: TRBV5-1; CDR3aa: CASSLAGWTDSYEQYF
v_gene: TRBV5-4; CDR3aa: CASSYPPRTQNYNEQFF
v_gene: TRBV9; CDR3aa: CASSVGTSGADTQYF